Below, 18 T cell receptor beta chains from the same sample are listed, as sequenced in a study of blood T cells in healthy people across ages. It was with a sample-barcoded 5' primer and a J-beta primer mix that a second PCR of roughly 7 to 12 cycles was run. TCRdb processed the 5' RACE reads anew with MiXCR; each CDR3 protein has one entry. The profile shows 600,000 to 800,000 distinct CDR3 sequences, around a fifth of them singletons. The sample consisted of blood. These receptors came from a man aged 65 to 79 in good health.

This clonotype occurred a few times. The rearrangement uses TRBV4-2 and TRBJ2-5; 8 bases align to TRBD2. The DNA end lines up better with TRBJ2-1; the J call may be wrong. Germline CDR1 LGHNA, CDR2 YNFKEQ. The length of the CDR3 is 17 residues. The CDR3 DNA reads as TGTGCCAGCAGCCGAAACGCCGGGACTAGTGGATACAATGAGCAGTTCTTC. This encodes CASSRNAGTSGYNEQFF.

This clonotype was counted between two and nine times. The V and J genes are TRBV7-9 and TRBJ1-4, with D possibly TRBD1 on 6 matching bases. Germline CDR1 SEHNR, CDR2 FQNEAQ (reference sequence). The germline V and J ends were trimmed by 5 bases and 7 bases, with 17 bases remaining between them. This CDR3 region has 15 residues. In DNA form, the CDR3 reads TGTGCCAGCAGCGTTCCACAGGGAGGAGGTGAAAAACTGTTTTTT. Translated, it gives CASSVPQGGGEKLFF. Using reference TRBV7-9 and TRBJ1-4 for the parts outside the CDR3, the full variable domain is DTGVSQNPRHKITKRGQNVTFRCDPISEHNRLYWYRQTLGQGPEFLTYFQNEAQLEKSRLLSDRFSAERPKGSFSTLEIQRTEQGDSAMYLCASSVPQGGGEKLFFGSGTQLSVL.

This clonotype was seen a few times. This sequence joins TRBV4-3 and TRBJ2-1; D ambiguous. The CDR3 has 13 residues. Between the trimmed V and J ends, which lost 0 bases and 4 bases, there was a span of 4 bases. Germline CDR1 LGHNA, CDR2 YSLEER. Here the CDR3 reads CASSQETYNEQFF. DNA for the CDR3: TGCGCCAGCAGCCAAGAGACTTACAATGAGCAGTTCTTC.

The rearrangement links TRBV6-5 to TRBJ1-4; 8 nucleotides match TRBD1. The CDR3 is 15 residues long. Germline-derived CDR1 and CDR2 are MNHEY and SVGAGI. The V and J ends lost 2 bases and 8 bases, in that order; junction bases with no gene match: 7. DNA for the CDR3: TGTGCCAGCAGTTACGCTTCAGGGGGCGAGGAAAAACTGTTTTTT. Protein sequence: CASSYASGGEEKLFF.

Notes on this clonotype: One base away lies a much larger clone, so this may be a sequencing read error. V gene TRBV5-1 combines with J gene TRBJ1-4; 10 bases fit TRBD1. Unmatched junction bases numbered 3, after V lost 1 base and J lost 6 bases. Germline V gene sequence: CDR1 SGHRS, CDR2 YFSETQ. The CDR3 length is 15 residues. The CDR3 DNA sequence: TGCGCCAGCAGCTTGTCCGGGACAGGGGATGAAAAACTGTTTTTT. Protein product: CASSLSGTGDEKLFF. Variable domain in full (rest from reference TRBV5-1 and TRBJ1-4): KAGVTQTPRYLIKTRGQQVTLSCSPISGHRSVSWYQQTPGQGLQFLFEYFSETQRNKGNFPGRFSGRQFSNSRSEMNVSTLELGDSALYLCASSLSGTGDEKLFFGSGTQLSVL.

The V call is TRBV5-1, the J call TRBJ2-3, with D unclear. The length of the CDR3 is 17 residues. The V gene's germline CDR1 is SGHRS and CDR2 YFSETQ. V was clipped by 3 bases and J by 3 bases, with 20 bases between them. The CDR3 sequence is CASSSAIGRYSTDTQYF. CDR3 in DNA: TGCGCCAGCAGCTCTGCTATTGGGCGGTACTCGACAGATACGCAGTATTTT.

V usage is TRBV5-1 and J usage is TRBJ2-1; D remains unclear. Germline V gene sequence: CDR1 SGHRS, CDR2 YFSETQ. The CDR3 covers 14 residues. Trimming left V 5 bases short and J 0 bases short, with 9 bases between. The CDR3 here is CASSADPSYNEQFF. As DNA, the CDR3 is TGCGCCAGCAGTGCGGATCCCTCCTACAATGAGCAGTTCTTC. The entire variable domain, with the rest obtained from reference TRBV5-1 and TRBJ2-1, is as follows: KAGVTQTPRYLIKTRGQQVTLSCSPISGHRSVSWYQQTPGQGLQFLFEYFSETQRNKGNFPGRFSGRQFSNSRSEMNVSTLELGDSALYLCASSADPSYNEQFFGPGTRLTVL.

This clonotype showed up just a few times. The V gene is TRBV20-1, the J gene TRBJ2-5, with D maybe TRBD1 (6 bases). The J call could be wrong; TRBJ2-1 is a better fit for the DNA end. CDR1 is DFQATT and CDR2 is SNEGSKA in the germline V gene (reference sequence). The CDR3 is 13 residues long. CDR3 amino acids: CSARGNRVNEQFF. DNA of the CDR3: TGCAGTGCTAGGGGAAACAGGGTCAATGAGCAGTTCTTC.

The genes are TRBV12-3 or TRBV12-4 and TRBJ1-4; 7 nucleotides line up with TRBD1. V was clipped by 6 bases and J by 5 bases; unmatched bases: 6. The CDR3 contains 14 residues. CDR3 sequence: CASRKGQWNEKLFF. In DNA form, the CDR3 reads TGTGCCAGCAGAAAGGGACAGTGGAATGAAAAACTGTTTTTT.

This chain links TRBV6-6 with TRBJ2-1; 11 bases line up with TRBD2. CDR1 and CDR2 from the germline V gene are MNHNY and SVGAGI (reference sequence). The length of the CDR3 is 16 residues. Unmatched junction bases numbered 6, after V lost 2 bases and J lost 6 bases. CDR3 protein: CASSYIGTSGLNEQFF. CDR3 nucleotides: TGTGCCAGCAGTTACATCGGGACTAGCGGACTCAATGAGCAGTTCTTC.

The chain joins TRBV6-2 or TRBV6-3 to TRBJ2-7, with D perhaps given as TRBD1 or TRBD2 (5 bases each). This CDR3 is built from 12 residues. Germline CDR1 and CDR2: MNHEY and SVGEGT. CDR3 DNA sequence: TGTGCCAGCAGGGACACAACGGGACCCGATTCGGTC. Its protein is CASRDTTGPDSV.

CDR3 coding DNA: TGTGCCAGCAGTTCAGACCTGAATAGACAATATTTT. This sequence encodes CASSSDLNRQYF. The chain joins TRBV28 to TRBJ2-3, with D unclear. The CDR3 is 12 residues long. The germline V gene encodes CDR1 MDHEN and CDR2 SYDVKM. V was trimmed by 4 bases and J by 15 bases, leaving 17 bases between them.

The chain carries TRBV20-1 and TRBJ1-1; 7 bases align to TRBD1. Trimming cost V 1 base and J 8 bases; bases outside gene matches: 7. Germline V gene sequence: CDR1 DFQATT, CDR2 SNEGSKA (reference sequence). The CDR3 totals 13 residues. CDR3 sequence (DNA): TGCAGTGCTAGAGCTCCCGGGACAGAGGAAGCTTTCTTT. This sequence encodes CSARAPGTEEAFF.

The rearrangement uses TRBV6-1 and TRBJ1-3; TRBD1 agrees at 7 bases. This CDR3 is 16 amino acids long. Trimming cost V 5 bases and J 0 bases; bases outside gene matches: 7. Germline V lookup: CDR1 MNHNS, CDR2 SASEGT. In DNA form, the CDR3 reads TGTGCCAGCAGTACGGACAGGCAAAGCTCTGGAAACACCATATATTTT. Translated: CASSTDRQSSGNTIYF.

The chain combines TRBV13 with TRBJ2-5; D might be TRBD1 or TRBD2, each matching 6 bases. With the DNA end fitting TRBJ2-7 better, the J assignment may be wrong. CDR3 length: 16 residues. Germline V lookup: CDR1 PRHDT, CDR2 FYEKMQ (reference sequence). The CDR3 is CASSPSTGATGYEQYF. CDR3 bases: TGTGCCAGCAGCCCCAGTACGGGGGCAACAGGCTACGAGCAGTACTTC.

In this sample, this clonotype turned up many times. The CDR3 sequence is CSAREIAGDYQREQFF. CDR3 coding DNA: TGCAGTGCTAGAGAAATAGCGGGAGACTATCAGCGTGAGCAGTTCTTC. The chain uses TRBV20-1 and TRBJ2-1, with 9 bases lining up with TRBD2. Germline V gene data show CDR1 as DFQATT and CDR2 as SNEGSKA (reference sequence). Trimming removed 0 bases from V and 9 bases from J; junction bases left unmatched: 12. This CDR3 has 16 amino acids.

The rearrangement joins TRBV2 to TRBJ2-2; tentatively, D is TRBD1 (7 bases). V was pared by 6 bases and J by 6 bases, with 17 bases between. This CDR3 contains 15 residues. Germline V CDR1 and CDR2: SNHLY, FYNNEI. For the CDR3, the DNA is TGTGCCAGCAGCCAGGGGGGACTGAGCTCCGGGGAGCTGTTTTTT. It codes for CASSQGGLSSGELFF.

Comments on this clonotype: As the CDR3 is not closed by the conserved phenylalanine or tryptophan, this likely results from a read error. CDR3 bases: TGTGCCAGCAGCTCAACTACCTACAATGAGCAGTTCCTC. Protein product: CASSSTTYNEQFL. The J gene is TRBJ2-1, the V gene TRBV9; unclear D gene. The CDR3 loop spans 13 amino acids. Germline CDR1 SGDLS, CDR2 YYNGEE. V lost 4 bases and J 2 bases, leaving 7 bases between the germline ends.